These 19 T cell receptor beta chains were all obtained from the same sample, sequenced in a study of blood T cell repertoires in COVID-19. Produced via immunoSEQ multiplex PCR; TCRdb's table is partial and in-frame only. The sample includes around 130,000 clones, around 82% of them seen just once. Source material: peripheral blood. These receptors originate from a human donor in a cohort sampled during active COVID-19.

The CDR3 bases are TGTGCCAGCAGGAAATCGGACAGTTCCTATAATTCACCCCTCCACTTT. It is translated as CASRKSDSSYNSPLHF. This rearrangement joins TRBV3-1 (or the pseudogene TRBV3-2) to TRBJ1-6, with D possibly TRBD1 on 6 matching bases. V lost 6 bases to trimming and J lost 1 base, with 13 bases between them. Germline loops: CDR1 LGHDT, CDR2 YNNKEL (reference sequence). The CDR3 is 16 amino acids.

The chain recombines TRBV5-1 with TRBJ1-1, with a tentative D call TRBD1 (5 bases). The germline V gene has CDR1 SGHRS and CDR2 YFSETQ. CDR3 length equals 16 residues. V was trimmed by 4 bases and J by 1 base, leaving 17 bases between them. CDR3 amino acids: CASSRAPTGPNTEAFF. CDR3 sequence (DNA): TGCGCCAGCAGCCGGGCCCCCACAGGACCGAACACTGAAGCTTTCTTT.

This clone was found a few times. The chain is built from TRBV4-1 and TRBJ2-7; a weak D match, TRBD1 (6 bases). The length of the CDR3 is 15 residues. Germline V lookup: CDR1 MGHRA, CDR2 YSYEKL. The V gene lost 4 bases and the J gene lost 0 bases, with 13 bases spanning the gap. This CDR3 reads CASSLGQSSSYEQYF. The CDR3 coding sequence is TGCGCCAGCAGCCTAGGACAGAGCTCCTCCTACGAGCAGTACTTC.

Points on this clone: The germline gene is not matched at one end of the junction; a read error may be the cause. The chain carries TRBV6-1 and TRBJ2-2, with a possible D match to TRBD1 (6 bases). Germline CDR1 and CDR2: MNHNS and SASEGT. The CDR3 loop spans 17 amino acids. The CDR3 coding sequence is TGTGCCAGCAGTGAAGGTACCGGGACACTGAACACCAGGGAGCTGTTTTTT. Residues: CASSEGTGTLNTRELFF.

This rearrangement joins TRBV3-1 (or the pseudogene TRBV3-2) to TRBJ1-5, with a tentative D call TRBD1 (5 bases). Germline V gene sequence: CDR1 LGHDT, CDR2 YNNKEL (reference sequence). Trimming cost V 4 bases and J 6 bases, with 10 bases left between them. This CDR3 region has 13 residues. This chain's CDR3 is CASSRGEGQPQHF. The CDR3 bases are TGTGCCAGCAGCCGGGGGGAAGGTCAGCCCCAGCATTTT.

The chain joins TRBV4-2 to TRBJ2-3; maybe TRBD2 (6 bases). V was trimmed by 8 bases and J by 0 bases, leaving 15 bases between them. The CDR3 is 15 residues long. Germline loops: CDR1 LGHNA, CDR2 YNFKEQ. The CDR3 bases are TGTGCCAGCGGAAGCCCCGGGACTAGCACAGATACGCAGTATTTT. Protein: CASGSPGTSTDTQYF.

The rearrangement uses TRBV4-3 and TRBJ2-3; tentatively, D is TRBD1 (5 bases). Germline V lookup: CDR1 LGHNA, CDR2 YSLEER. This CDR3 region has 16 residues. With 0 bases removed from V and 5 bases from J, the gap between germline ends came to 15 bases. DNA for the CDR3: TGCGCCAGCAGCCAAGAAGCCCCAGGGCGCGGAGATACGCAGTATTTT. It translates to CASSQEAPGRGDTQYF.

The V call is TRBV10-3, the J call TRBJ1-1; D might be TRBD1 (6 bases). The CDR3 runs 12 residues. Trimming pared 6 bases from V and 4 bases from J, leaving 9 bases between. Looked up from germline, CDR1 is ENHRY and CDR2 is SYGVKD. DNA for the CDR3: TGTGCCATCAGACAGGGTGGCACTGAAGCTTTCTTT. Translated, it gives CAIRQGGTEAFF.

This clone was seen a handful of times. The chain joins TRBV7-9 to TRBJ1-2, with D maybe TRBD1 (5 bases). The V gene's germline CDR1 is SEHNR and CDR2 FQNEAQ (reference sequence). V was cut by 5 bases and J by 3 bases, with 7 bases left in between. The CDR3 is 12 residues long. CDR3 coding DNA: TGTGCCAGCAGCGACAGATACTATGGCTACACCTTC. Protein product: CASSDRYYGYTF. Full variable domain (rest looked up from reference TRBV7-9 and TRBJ1-2): DTGVSQNPRHKITKRGQNVTFRCDPISEHNRLYWYRQTLGQGPEFLTYFQNEAQLEKSRLLSDRFSAERPKGSFSTLEIQRTEQGDSAMYLCASSDRYYGYTFGSGTRLTVV.

This clone was counted a single time. The chain carries TRBV15 and TRBJ2-3, with D hard to call. V shed 0 bases and J shed 4 bases, with 8 bases lying between them. The CDR3 length is 14 residues. Germline V gene data show CDR1 as LNHNV and CDR2 as YYDKDF (reference sequence). The CDR3 here is CATSRDFAADTQYF. In nucleotides, the CDR3 is TGTGCCACCAGCAGAGATTTTGCGGCAGATACGCAGTATTTT.

V is TRBV19 and J is TRBJ2-1, with 11 bases matching TRBD2. CDR1 and CDR2 (germline): LNHDA, SQIVND (reference sequence). This CDR3 comprises 15 residues. J gave up 7 bases and V 6 bases, and 8 bases lay outside the gene matches. The CDR3 nucleotides read TGTGCCAGTAGCGACTTAGCGGGGGGGTTGAATGAGCAGTTCTTC. Translated: CASSDLAGGLNEQFF.

This chain joins TRBV6-5 and TRBJ2-5, with D perhaps matching TRBD2 (5 bases). Germline V lookup: CDR1 MNHEY, CDR2 SVGAGI. This CDR3 comprises 14 residues. V shed 3 bases and J shed 7 bases, with 15 bases lying between them. In nucleotides, the CDR3 is TGTGCCAGCAGTTATGCGGAGAGGGCGGTGACCCAGTACTTC. Translated, it gives CASSYAERAVTQYF.

The chain couples TRBV9 to TRBJ2-3; 15 bases are shared with TRBD2. This CDR3 has 17 amino acids. The germline V gene encodes CDR1 SGDLS and CDR2 YYNGEE. The V and J ends lost 2 bases and 3 bases, in that order; junction bases with no gene match: 4. CDR3 residues: CASSVDGLAGGTDTQYF. In DNA, the CDR3 is TGTGCCAGCAGCGTCGACGGACTAGCGGGGGGGACAGATACGCAGTATTTT.

The rearrangement joins TRBV12-3 or TRBV12-4 to TRBJ2-5; D is perhaps TRBD1 (6 bases). V lost 5 bases and J 8 bases, leaving 15 bases between the germline ends. The CDR3 length is 13 residues. The CDR3 region is CASSPDRRGTQYF. CDR3 in DNA: TGTGCCAGCAGTCCAGACAGGCGAGGCACCCAGTACTTC.

This chain uses TRBV10-3 with TRBJ1-1; 8 nucleotides agree with TRBD1. CDR1 is ENHRY and CDR2 is SYGVKD in the germline V gene. V was pared by 2 bases and J by 0 bases, with 8 bases of the junction left unmatched. The CDR3 is 17 amino acids. CDR3 DNA sequence: TGTGCCATCAGTGAGCCCTTGACAGGGGCGATGAACACTGAAGCTTTCTTT. Translation: CAISEPLTGAMNTEAFF.

The rearrangement joins TRBV7-9 to TRBJ1-3; TRBD1 matches 7 bases. The V gene's germline CDR1 is SEHNR and CDR2 FQNEAQ (reference sequence). V trimming: 5 bases; J trimming: 0 bases; junction bases outside the gene matches: 13. This CDR3 is built from 18 residues. The CDR3 spells CASSPRIEGAYSGNTIYF. As DNA, the CDR3 is TGTGCCAGCAGCCCCCGAATTGAGGGGGCCTACTCTGGAAACACCATATATTTT.

The chain combines TRBV18 with TRBJ1-2, with D uncertain. The CDR3 runs 13 residues. In germline, CDR1 is KGHSH, CDR2 LQKENI. V was cut by 2 bases and J by 2 bases, with 6 bases left in between. Here the CDR3 DNA reads TGTGCCAGCTCACCAGGAGAGAACTATGGCTACACCTTC. Translated: CASSPGENYGYTF. The full variable domain, in which reference TRBV18 and TRBJ1-2 provide the parts outside the CDR3, is NAGVMQNPRHLVRRRGQEARLRCSPMKGHSHVYWYRQLPEEGLKFMVYLQKENIIDESGMPKERFSAEFPKEGPSILRIQQVVRGDSAAYFCASSPGENYGYTFGSGTRLTVV.

V and J are TRBV5-8 and TRBJ2-1; a possible D gene is TRBD1 (6 bases). With 2 bases removed from V and 2 bases from J, the gap between germline ends came to 11 bases. Germline CDR1 reads SGHTS; CDR2 reads YDEGEE. The CDR3 sequence is 15 residues long. The CDR3 coding sequence is TGTGCCAGCAGCTTTAGAGGGGGTACCTACAATGAGCAGTTCTTC. Residues: CASSFRGGTYNEQFF.

The CDR3 DNA follows: TGTGCCAGCAGCAATCCGGGACTAGCGGGGGGGTCCTCCTACAATGAGCAGTTCTTC. Amino acids: CASSNPGLAGGSSYNEQFF. This rearrangement joins TRBV11-2 to TRBJ2-1; 16 bases match TRBD2. CDR3 length equals 19 residues. Trimming removed 5 bases from V and 0 bases from J; junction bases left unmatched: 7. Germline values: CDR1 SGHAT, CDR2 FQNNGV.